The clone carrying this T cell receptor (beta chain) is medium-sized (0.01 to 0.1%). Its antigen is not known. This sample was taken from a study of T and B cells in COVID-19 patients. Study-level findings and limits: CD4+, regulatory T cell, CD8+ and sorted SARS-CoV-2-responsive or tetramer+ T cells were not yet sequenced.

Germline CDR1 and CDR2: MNHNY and SVGAGI (reference sequence). Trimming cost V 7 bases and J 7 bases, with 16 bases left between them. This CDR3 spans 13 amino acids. BIOMED2 TRB-A/B primer pools were used in multiplex TRB PCR. Using its own MiXCR run on the multiplex PCR reads, TCRdb lists one record per CDR3 protein. The table lists approximately 5,200 distinct CDR3 sequences, 15% to 20% of them singletons. Blood genomic DNA input for TRB amplification was 250-500 ng. The chain employs TRBV6-6 and TRBJ2-5; D is possibly TRBD2 (6 bases). The sample taken for sequencing was blood. This receptor was obtained from a human donor who had recovered from COVID-19. DNA for the CDR3: TGTGCCAGCATCAACGGGGGACTGGGGACCCAGTACTTC. This sequence encodes CASINGGLGTQYF.